The 19 T cell receptor beta chains presented below share a single source sample, sequenced in a study of blood T cell repertoires in COVID-19 (TCRdb year 2020). The library was generated by the immunoSEQ multiplex PCR assay. Entries here come from immuneACCESS through TCRdb and include only in-frame sequences with V and J called. Some clones fail to appear in such tables; in the studies checked, an unresolved V gene covers under half of the shortfall, and the cause of the remainder is unknown. The sample has roughly 220,000 clones on record, about four fifths of them singletons. 6.8% of the sample is held by the ten biggest clonotypes. The sample consisted of PBMCs or T cells enriched from blood (not recorded which). The receptor source for this set is a woman aged 40 to 50 who had recovered from COVID-19.

The genes are TRBV27 and TRBJ1-5; a weak D match, TRBD1 (6 bases). Trimming removed 2 bases from V and 11 bases from J, with 13 bases in between. This CDR3 has 13 amino acids. Germline V lookup: CDR1 MNHEY, CDR2 SMNVEV (reference sequence). The CDR3 reads CASSLGRGRAQHF. CDR3 nucleotide sequence: TGTGCCAGCAGTTTAGGAAGGGGGAGGGCCCAGCATTTT.

The chain employs TRBV10-2 and TRBJ2-7; 9 bases fit TRBD2. The CDR3 is 14 residues long. The germline V gene has CDR1 WSHSY and CDR2 SAAADI. J was trimmed by 12 bases and V by 6 bases; bases with no gene match: 15. The CDR3 spells CASRLRLADTTLYF. CDR3 nucleotides: TGCGCCAGCAGATTGCGACTAGCGGACACTACGTTGTACTTC.

V gene TRBV7-9 combines with J gene TRBJ1-2; maybe TRBD1 (5 bases). Germline loops: CDR1 SEHNR, CDR2 FQNEAQ (reference sequence). The CDR3 is 15 amino acids. Trimming stripped 0 bases from V and 4 bases from J, with 12 bases between. CDR3 sequence: CASSLAAGGSYGYTF. For the CDR3, the DNA is TGTGCCAGCAGCTTAGCGGCGGGGGGAAGCTATGGCTACACCTTC.

The chain carries TRBV7-9 and TRBJ1-4, with D hard to call. The germline V gene encodes CDR1 SEHNR and CDR2 FQNEAQ (reference sequence). This CDR3 region has 16 residues. V was trimmed by 5 bases and J by 3 bases, leaving 16 bases between them. This chain's CDR3 is CASSPDLRGANEKLFF. In nucleotides, the CDR3 is TGTGCCAGCAGCCCCGACCTCCGAGGAGCTAATGAAAAACTGTTTTTT.

The J gene is TRBJ2-3, the V gene TRBV7-8; 8 bases agree with TRBD2. V was clipped by 5 bases and J by 0 bases; unmatched bases: 10. The CDR3 has 17 amino acids. Germline V gene sequence: CDR1 SGHVS, CDR2 FQNEAQ. This chain's CDR3 is CASSRSIAGTSTDTQYF. DNA for the CDR3: TGTGCCAGCAGCCGAAGCATAGCGGGAACTAGCACAGATACGCAGTATTTT.

The rearrangement uses TRBV9 and TRBJ1-1; no definite D call. The CDR3 covers 13 residues. V shed 1 base and J shed 2 bases, with 6 bases lying between them. CDR1 is SGDLS and CDR2 is YYNGEE in the germline V gene. The CDR3 nucleotides are TGTGCCAGCAGCGTATGGCACAACACTGAAGCTTTCTTT. The encoded protein is CASSVWHNTEAFF.

The chain carries TRBV5-1 and TRBJ2-7, with 9 bases that match TRBD1. Germline V lookup: CDR1 SGHRS, CDR2 YFSETQ. Unmatched junction bases numbered 7, after V lost 4 bases and J lost 5 bases. The CDR3 contains 14 residues. CDR3 region: CASSEGQGIHEQYF. For the CDR3, the DNA is TGCGCCAGCAGCGAGGGACAGGGTATCCACGAGCAGTACTTC.

The V and J genes are TRBV5-1 and TRBJ2-7; 9 bases map to TRBD1. Trimming took 1 base from V and 6 from J; bases not matched to a gene: 5. The CDR3 length is 14 residues. Germline V gene data show CDR1 as SGHRS and CDR2 as YFSETQ. CDR3 sequence (DNA): TGCGCCAGCAGCTTGAGGTCACAGGGGGCCGAGCAGTACTTC. Its translation: CASSLRSQGAEQYF.

The chain is built from TRBV28 and TRBJ1-5; D gene ambiguous. V lost 7 bases to trimming and J lost 0 bases, with 16 bases between them. This CDR3 is built from 16 residues. In germline, CDR1 is MDHEN, CDR2 SYDVKM. This CDR3 reads CASTLAVLYSNQPQHF. As DNA, the CDR3 is TGTGCCAGCACCCTCGCGGTCCTTTATAGCAATCAGCCCCAGCATTTT.

The chain recombines TRBV28 with TRBJ1-4; D gene ambiguous. Per the germline V gene, CDR1 is MDHEN and CDR2 is SYDVKM. Trimming took off 6 bases at V and 5 bases at J, with 10 bases between the two ends. The CDR3 runs 13 residues. CDR3 loop: CASRNSLNEKLFF. DNA of the CDR3: TGTGCCAGCAGGAACAGTTTGAATGAAAAACTGTTTTTT.

The chain is built from TRBV19 and TRBJ2-7, with D possibly being TRBD1 (6 bases). Trimming pared 3 bases from V and 1 base from J, leaving 10 bases between. The germline V gene encodes CDR1 LNHDA and CDR2 SQIVND (reference sequence). The CDR3 is made up of 14 amino acids. The CDR3 reads CASSMGQGSYEQYV. For the CDR3, the DNA is TGTGCCAGTAGTATGGGCCAGGGGTCCTACGAGCAGTACGTC.

This chain links TRBV12-1 with TRBJ2-5; the table's TRBD2 call for D was not verified on the DNA. TRBV12-1 is given as a pseudogene. The CDR3 has 16 amino acids. The DNA for the CDR3 is TGTGCCAGCAGCTCGAGATTTGAGGGTGGGGAAGAGACCCAGTACTTC. Protein: CASSSRFEGGEETQYF.

This clone was counted only a few times. The gene calls are TRBV27 and TRBJ1-1, with D possibly matching TRBD1 (5 bases). The ends were cut back, 6 bases at V and 4 bases at J, with 9 bases in the middle. This CDR3 has 12 amino acids. In germline, CDR1 is MNHEY, CDR2 SMNVEV (reference sequence). CDR3 protein: CASRGGPTEAFF. CDR3 nucleotides: TGTGCCAGCAGGGGGGGTCCCACTGAAGCTTTCTTT.

This chain connects TRBV6-5 to TRBJ2-2, with D unclear. In germline, CDR1 is MNHEY, CDR2 SVGAGI. Trimming pared 7 bases from V and 7 bases from J, leaving 13 bases between. The CDR3 spans 13 residues. As DNA, the CDR3 is TGTGCCAGCACCCCACTCTATGGCGGGGAGCTGTTTTTT. This encodes CASTPLYGGELFF.

The V gene is TRBV28, the J gene TRBJ1-4, with 9 bases fitting TRBD1. The CDR3 has 15 residues. Per the germline V gene, CDR1 is MDHEN and CDR2 is SYDVKM. J was trimmed by 7 bases and V by 5 bases; bases with no gene match: 8. The CDR3, as DNA: TGTGCCAGCAGTGCTCCCGGGACAGGGAGTGAAAAACTGTTTTTT. Its protein product is CASSAPGTGSEKLFF.

Concerning this clone: This CDR3 is also generated by other DNA sequences in the sample. V is TRBV7-2 and J is TRBJ2-1; 15 positions match TRBD2. CDR3 size: 15 residues. Trimming at V came to 4 bases and at J to 6 bases, leaving 1 base not matched to a gene. Germline CDR1 SGHTA, CDR2 FQGNSA. The CDR3 spells CASSSGLAGGNEQFF. The DNA of the CDR3 is TGTGCCAGCAGCTCGGGACTAGCGGGAGGCAATGAGCAGTTCTTC.

V is TRBV2 and J is TRBJ2-7; 10 nucleotides match TRBD2. In germline, CDR1 is SNHLY, CDR2 FYNNEI. The length of the CDR3 is 13 residues. The V gene end was trimmed by 5 bases and the J gene end by 7 bases; junction bases not matched to a gene: 5. The CDR3 loop reads CASSKLAGVEQYF. CDR3 DNA: TGTGCCAGCAGTAAGCTAGCGGGAGTGGAGCAGTACTTC.

J is TRBJ2-2 and V is TRBV11-2; no firm D call. The V end lost 1 base, the J end lost 0 bases, and 6 bases lay between the germline ends. Germline CDR1 is SGHAT and CDR2 is FQNNGV. CDR3 length equals 15 residues. As DNA, the CDR3 is TGTGCCAGCAGCTTAGGGAGCGCGAACACCGGGGAGCTGTTTTTT. As protein: CASSLGSANTGELFF.

The V and J genes are TRBV27 and TRBJ1-1; D remains unclear. CDR3 size: 14 residues. Germline V gene sequence: CDR1 MNHEY, CDR2 SMNVEV (reference sequence). Deletions cut 2 bases from V and 0 bases from J, with 7 bases between. The CDR3 sequence is CASSLNRLNTEAFF. The CDR3 DNA follows: TGTGCCAGCAGTTTAAACAGACTGAACACTGAAGCTTTCTTT.